These 15 T cell receptor beta chains were all obtained from the same sample, sequenced in a study of monozygotic twins with inflammatory bowel disease. Following a re-call of the 5' RACE reads, TCRdb has one entry per CDR3 protein and lacks DNA. Its table lists about 440,000 distinct CDR3 sequences. The sample comprised blood. Receptor source: a human donor with ulcerative colitis or Crohn's disease, or a healthy co-twin of an affected twin (not recorded which).

The chain combines TRBV7-2 with TRBJ2-2; the D gene TCRdb calls, TRBD2, cannot be checked with no DNA. The CDR3 contains 15 residues. Germline values: CDR1 SGHTA, CDR2 FQGNSA. The CDR3 loop is CASSLGLVFTGELFF.

The chain joins TRBV18 to TRBJ1-2; TCRdb's D gene call, TRBD1, goes unchecked for lack of DNA. This CDR3 comprises 14 residues. The germline V gene has CDR1 KGHSH and CDR2 LQKENI. CDR3 in amino acids: CASSLGTDHYGYTF.

V gene TRBV5-1 combines with J gene TRBJ2-5; absent DNA, TCRdb's TRBD1 call cannot be checked. The CDR3 extends over 13 amino acids. CDR1 is SGHRS and CDR2 is YFSETQ in the germline V gene. CDR3 protein: CASSASVGGAQYF.

CDR3 amino acids: CASSPDRGQNEQYF. The chain links TRBV7-3 to TRBJ2-7; TCRdb outputs TRBD1, but without DNA this stays unchecked. This CDR3 spans 14 amino acids. Germline V gene sequence: CDR1 SGHTA, CDR2 FQGTGA.

This chain uses TRBV12-3 or TRBV12-4 with TRBJ2-5; TCRdb's D call, TRBD2, is unchecked because there is no DNA. The CDR3 has 18 residues. The CDR3: CASSLSVSGGGAYETQYF.

The rearrangement joins TRBV7-3 to TRBJ2-7. The CDR3 loop spans 13 amino acids. Looked up from germline, CDR1 is SGHTA and CDR2 is FQGTGA. This CDR3 reads CASSLLATYEQYF.

This sequence joins TRBV12-3 or TRBV12-4 and TRBJ1-5. This CDR3 spans 13 amino acids. The CDR3 loop is CASSPDPNQPQHF.

This chain connects TRBV3-1 to TRBJ1-1; TCRdb selects TRBD1, and the lack of DNA leaves this call unchecked. The CDR3 loop spans 14 amino acids. The germline V gene encodes CDR1 LGHDT and CDR2 YNNKEL (reference sequence). CDR3: CASNPRGLSTEAFF.

The rearrangement uses TRBV9 and TRBJ2-7; the D call from TCRdb, TRBD1, cannot be confirmed without DNA. This CDR3 has 16 residues. Germline loops: CDR1 SGDLS, CDR2 YYNGEE. The CDR3 spells CASSVGWAGQIGEQYF. Full variable domain (missing parts from reference TRBV9 and TRBJ2-7): DSGVTQTPKHLITATGQRVTLRCSPRSGDLSVYWYQQSLDQGLQFLIQYYNGEERAKGNILERFSAQQFPDLHSELNLSSLELGDSALYFCASSVGWAGQIGEQYFGPGTRLTVT.

The V and J genes are TRBV25-1 and TRBJ2-7; absent DNA, TCRdb's TRBD1 call cannot be checked. The germline gives CDR1 MGHDK, CDR2 SYGVNS. This CDR3 is built from 15 residues. CDR3 region: CASSESGGLHYEQYF.

V and J are TRBV11-1 and TRBJ2-4; lacking DNA, the TRBD2 call made by TCRdb goes unchecked. CDR3 length: 18 amino acids. Germline V gene data show CDR1 as SGHAT and CDR2 as FQDESV (reference sequence). CDR3 sequence reads: CASSPSGLAGGAKNIQYF.

The chain combines TRBV20-1 with TRBJ2-7. Germline V gene data show CDR1 as DFQATT and CDR2 as SNEGSKA (reference sequence). This CDR3 spans 11 amino acids. The CDR3 reads CSAIVSYEQYF.

CDR3 sequence reads: CASRLASDTQYF. The V call is TRBV5-6, the J call TRBJ2-3. Germline V gene data show CDR1 as SGHDT and CDR2 as YYEEEE. The CDR3 is 12 residues long.

This chain connects TRBV7-9 to TRBJ1-2. CDR1 is SEHNR and CDR2 is FQNEAQ in the germline V gene (reference sequence). There are 15 residues in the CDR3. CDR3: CASTFPTLSSYGYTF. Drawing the rest from reference TRBV7-9 and TRBJ1-2, the complete variable domain is DTGVSQNPRHKITKRGQNVTFRCDPISEHNRLYWYRQTLGQGPEFLTYFQNEAQLEKSRLLSDRFSAERPKGSFSTLEIQRTEQGDSAMYLCASTFPTLSSYGYTFGSGTRLTVV.

The V call is TRBV5-5, the J call TRBJ1-5; TCRdb proposes TRBD1, but this gene call is untestable without DNA. CDR3 length: 15 amino acids. Germline CDR1 and CDR2: SGHKS and YYEKEE (reference sequence). The chain's CDR3 is CASSPGAGWGQPQHF.